One and the same sample provided the 28 T cell receptor beta chains below, sequenced in a study of beta chain features in type 1 diabetes. Investigators reverse transcribed all isolated RNA, so they sequenced expressed TCRB transcripts. TCRdb's table, derived via immunoSEQ multiplex PCR, lists solely in-frame clones and lacks some. Among 810,000 or so clones listed, under 20% were seen once. Sequenced material: naive CD4+ T cells from blood. The receptors come from a woman under 30 in good health.

This chain connects TRBV7-2 to TRBJ1-2; D remains unclear. Germline V CDR1 and CDR2: SGHTA, FQGNSA. Trimming left V 5 bases short and J 8 bases short, with 12 bases between. The CDR3 has 12 residues. CDR3 sequence (DNA): TGTGCCAGCAGCCCAACGGGATGGGGCTACACCTTC. The encoded protein is CASSPTGWGYTF.

Only a few counts were recorded for this clone. The chain links TRBV7-2 to TRBJ2-7; 7 nucleotides match TRBD2. The CDR3 loop spans 14 amino acids. The V gene's germline CDR1 is SGHTA and CDR2 FQGNSA. V shed 5 bases and J 2 bases; nucleotides not matched to a gene: 6. CDR3 protein: CASSRLAYTYEQYF. The CDR3 DNA follows: TGTGCCAGCAGCCGACTAGCTTACACCTACGAGCAGTACTTC.

This clone was seen a handful of times. The V gene is TRBV7-2, the J gene TRBJ2-3; D is unresolved. With 2 bases removed from V and 5 bases from J, the gap between germline ends came to 14 bases. CDR3 length: 15 residues. Germline-derived CDR1 and CDR2 are SGHTA and FQGNSA. The CDR3 sequence is CASSLIPTGGDTQYF. The CDR3 DNA follows: TGTGCCAGCAGCTTAATCCCGACGGGTGGAGATACGCAGTATTTT.

This clone occurred a few times. This chain uses TRBV4-2 with TRBJ2-5; D unclear. CDR1 and CDR2 (germline): LGHNA, YNFKEQ. This CDR3 has 15 amino acids. V was trimmed by 1 base and J by 2 bases, leaving 11 bases between them. The CDR3 is CASSQVRGLQETQYF. In nucleotides, the CDR3 is TGTGCCAGCAGCCAAGTCAGAGGATTACAAGAGACCCAGTACTTC.

CDR3 sequence reads: CASRLSERAYNEQFF. CDR3 DNA: TGTGCCAGCAGGCTCTCGGAGCGGGCGTACAATGAGCAGTTCTTC. The J gene is TRBJ2-1, the V gene TRBV4-2; possibly TRBD2 for D (6 bases). Germline V gives CDR1 LGHNA, CDR2 YNFKEQ. Trimming stripped 6 bases from V and 4 bases from J, with 16 bases between. This CDR3 has 15 residues.

The V and J genes are TRBV18 and TRBJ2-7, with D perhaps matching TRBD1 (6 bases). The CDR3 length is 15 residues. Trimming removed 5 bases from V and 5 bases from J, with 19 bases in between. CDR1 is KGHSH, CDR2 LQKENI, per germline. The CDR3, as DNA: TGTGCCAGCTCAAGGGCGCCCGGTGGGGGCGACGAGCAGTACTTC. Translation gives CASSRAPGGGDEQYF.

This sequence joins TRBV18 and TRBJ2-4, with unresolved D. In germline, CDR1 is KGHSH, CDR2 LQKENI. Trimming stripped 5 bases from V and 7 bases from J, with 15 bases between. The CDR3 totals 14 residues. DNA of the CDR3: TGTGCCAGCTCATCTGGACGGCCCCCCAACATTCAGTACTTC. This gives the protein CASSSGRPPNIQYF.

The chain has TRBV5-6 and TRBJ1-3; D ambiguous. V lost 2 bases to trimming and J lost 9 bases, with 9 bases between them. Germline loops: CDR1 SGHDT, CDR2 YYEEEE. The CDR3 spans 12 residues. The CDR3, as DNA: TGTGCCAGCAGCTTTTCGTCGGGCACCATATATTTT. It translates to CASSFSSGTIYF.

This chain connects TRBV7-3 to TRBJ1-1, with 9 bases that match TRBD1. V trimming: 5 bases; J trimming: 10 bases; junction bases outside the gene matches: 11. This CDR3 is 14 amino acids long. The germline V gene has CDR1 SGHTA and CDR2 FQGTGA. CDR3 in amino acids: CASSRDRAALGAFF. The CDR3 region has the DNA TGTGCCAGCAGCCGGGACAGGGCAGCCCTGGGAGCTTTCTTT.

This clone has more than one count but fewer than ten. V gene TRBV5-1 combines with J gene TRBJ2-1; 7 nucleotides align to TRBD2. The junction had 12 bases not matched to a gene; V was cut back by 3 bases and J by 6 bases. CDR1 and CDR2 (germline): SGHRS, YFSETQ. The CDR3 contains 16 residues. The CDR3 loop is CASSWRGAGRSNEQFF. The CDR3 DNA reads TGCGCCAGCAGCTGGAGGGGAGCGGGACGGTCCAATGAGCAGTTCTTC.

The V gene is TRBV9, the J gene TRBJ2-1; a weak D match, TRBD2 (5 bases). Deletions cut 0 bases from V and 7 bases from J, with 14 bases between. Germline assignment: CDR1 SGDLS and CDR2 YYNGEE. CDR3 length: 15 amino acids. CDR3 sequence (DNA): TGTGCCAGCAGCGTAGGGGTTAGCGATAGGAATGAGCAGTTCTTC. This gives the protein CASSVGVSDRNEQFF.

The chain links TRBV5-1 to TRBJ2-1, with D tentatively TRBD1 (6 bases). CDR1 and CDR2 from the germline V gene are SGHRS and YFSETQ. The CDR3 extends over 16 amino acids. Trimming cost V 4 bases and J 0 bases, with 14 bases left between them. The DNA for the CDR3 is TGCGCCAGCAGCCAAACCGGGACAAGCTCCTACAATGAGCAGTTCTTC. It yields the protein CASSQTGTSSYNEQFF. Variable domain in full (rest from reference TRBV5-1 and TRBJ2-1): KAGVTQTPRYLIKTRGQQVTLSCSPISGHRSVSWYQQTPGQGLQFLFEYFSETQRNKGNFPGRFSGRQFSNSRSEMNVSTLELGDSALYLCASSQTGTSSYNEQFFGPGTRLTVL.

The V and J genes are TRBV2 and TRBJ2-5, with 7 nucleotides matching TRBD2. V gave up 8 bases and J gave up 5 bases; unmatched junction bases: 8. CDR1 and CDR2 (germline): SNHLY, FYNNEI. The CDR3 loop spans 13 amino acids. The CDR3 nucleotides read TGTGCCAGCTCTACGCTAGCGGAGGAGACCCAGTACTTC. This sequence encodes CASSTLAEETQYF.

The table lists this clone with a few counts. The V call is TRBV7-3, the J call TRBJ2-1, with 7 positions matching TRBD2. The germline V gene has CDR1 SGHTA and CDR2 FQGTGA. V dropped 2 bases and J dropped 10; count of bases not matched to a gene: 8. The CDR3 has 14 amino acids. The CDR3: CASSLAGAAYEQFF. CDR3 DNA: TGTGCCAGCAGCTTAGCGGGAGCGGCCTACGAGCAGTTCTTC.

The chain employs TRBV27 and TRBJ2-3, with D possibly matching TRBD2 (6 bases). The CDR3 has 13 amino acids. Germline loops: CDR1 MNHEY, CDR2 SMNVEV (reference sequence). The V and J ends lost 6 bases and 4 bases respectively, with 11 bases between them. CDR3 DNA sequence: TGTGCCAGCAGACGCACGGGGGCAGATACGCAGTATTTT. This translates into CASRRTGADTQYF.

As regards this clone: The junction shows a germline mismatch at one end, possibly a read error. V is TRBV28 and J is TRBJ1-2, with 8 nucleotides matching TRBD1. The CDR3 covers 11 residues. Germline lookup yields CDR1 MDHEN and CDR2 SYDVKM. The DNA of the CDR3 is TGTGCAGCTTCGAGAGCCGGGACAGGTTACTTC. Protein: CAASRAGTGYF.

The J gene is TRBJ2-7, the V gene TRBV2, with 7 bases identical to TRBD1. With V trimmed by 5 bases and J by 4 bases, 11 bases remained unmatched. CDR1 SNHLY and CDR2 FYNNEI come from the germline V gene. The CDR3 length is 15 residues. The CDR3 protein is CASSRQGDYLYEQYF. CDR3 sequence (DNA): TGTGCCAGCAGTAGACAGGGTGACTACCTATACGAGCAGTACTTC. The entire variable domain, with the rest obtained from reference TRBV2 and TRBJ2-7, is as follows: EPEVTQTPSHQVTQMGQEVILRCVPISNHLYFYWYRQILGQKVEFLVSFYNNEISEKSEIFDDQFSVERPDGSNFTLKIRSTKLEDSAMYFCASSRQGDYLYEQYFGPGTRLTVT.

CDR3 DNA: TGTGCCAGCAGCTTAGAACTGACGTCGTACGAGCAGTACTTC. Its translation: CASSLELTSYEQYF. The rearrangement uses TRBV7-2 and TRBJ2-5; D is ambiguous. The DNA matches TRBJ2-7 better at its end, which makes the J call doubtful. The CDR3 loop spans 14 amino acids. Germline CDR1 reads SGHTA; CDR2 reads FQGNSA.

The J gene is TRBJ2-1, the V gene TRBV25-1, with TRBD1 matching 7 bases. Germline trimming cut 0 bases from V and 3 bases from J; bases unmatched to any gene: 5. The CDR3 totals 16 residues. From germline, CDR1 is MGHDK and CDR2 SYGVNS. The CDR3 region has the DNA TGTGCCAGCAGTGAATATGGGAACAGGGGCTACAATGAGCAGTTCTTC. Its protein is CASSEYGNRGYNEQFF.

The sample holds a few counts of this clone. The gene calls are TRBV4-1 and TRBJ1-1; D remains unclear. The V gene's germline CDR1 is MGHRA and CDR2 YSYEKL. The CDR3 covers 14 residues. The V and J ends lost 0 bases and 1 base respectively, with 6 bases between them. As DNA, the CDR3 is TGCGCCAGCAGCCAAGAAGCCACGAACACTGAAGCTTTCTTT. Translation: CASSQEATNTEAFF.

V and J are TRBV27 and TRBJ2-1, with D unresolved. Trimming removed 6 bases from V and 0 bases from J, with 9 bases in between. The CDR3 is 14 residues long. Germline CDR1 reads MNHEY; CDR2 reads SMNVEV (reference sequence). The CDR3 region is CASSSLSSYNEQFF. In nucleotides, the CDR3 is TGTGCCAGCAGCTCCCTGAGCTCCTACAATGAGCAGTTCTTC.

In its sample, this clone was seen a few times. The rearrangement links TRBV7-9 to TRBJ1-2, with unresolved D. Trimming stripped 1 base from V and 6 bases from J, with 9 bases between. This CDR3 is 13 amino acids long. CDR1 is SEHNR, CDR2 FQNEAQ, per germline (reference sequence). The CDR3 loop is CASSLGGYDGYTF. CDR3 nucleotide sequence: TGTGCCAGCAGCTTAGGGGGTTACGATGGCTACACCTTC.

This clone turned up a few times. The J gene is TRBJ2-1, the V gene TRBV5-1; TRBD2 matches at 9 bases. The germline V gene has CDR1 SGHRS and CDR2 YFSETQ. CDR3 length: 15 amino acids. Trimming took 2 bases from V and 6 from J; bases not matched to a gene: 6. CDR3 residues: CASSLGAGGRNEQFF. In nucleotides, the CDR3 is TGCGCCAGCAGCTTAGGCGCGGGAGGGCGCAATGAGCAGTTCTTC.

The genes are TRBV4-1 and TRBJ2-1, with no clear D. Per germline, CDR1 MGHRA and CDR2 YSYEKL. The CDR3 has 12 residues. V dropped 2 bases and J dropped 8 bases, with 7 bases sitting between them. In nucleotides, the CDR3 is TGCGCCAGCAGCCAAAGGTCCCATGAGCAGTTCTTC. Its translation is CASSQRSHEQFF.

This clone was counted a few times. In nucleotides, the CDR3 is TGTGCCAGCAGTTCATTGACAGTATGGTCGATCAATGAGCAGTTCTTC. The encoded protein is CASSSLTVWSINEQFF. The chain is built from TRBV28 and TRBJ2-1; tentative D call: TRBD1 (5 bases). This CDR3 is built from 16 residues. V was shortened by 4 bases and J by 6 bases, with 19 bases between the two germline ends. Germline values: CDR1 MDHEN, CDR2 SYDVKM.

The V call is TRBV6-5, the J call TRBJ2-1; D might be TRBD2 (5 bases). Germline V lookup: CDR1 MNHEY, CDR2 SVGAGI. This CDR3 contains 14 residues. Trimming stripped 5 bases from V and 4 bases from J, with 12 bases between. The CDR3 here is CASSISPGYNEQFF. CDR3 nucleotide sequence: TGTGCCAGCAGTATCTCCCCGGGGTACAATGAGCAGTTCTTC.

This clone has more than one count but fewer than ten. This rearrangement joins TRBV7-2 to TRBJ2-7; the D gene is possibly TRBD1 (5 bases). CDR1 and CDR2 from the germline V gene are SGHTA and FQGNSA. The CDR3 extends over 13 amino acids. Trimming left V 6 bases short and J 3 bases short, with 12 bases between. The CDR3 here is CASRRTRNYEQYF. The CDR3 coding sequence is TGTGCCAGCAGGAGGACAAGAAACTACGAGCAGTACTTC.

This clone was counted between two and nine times. The CDR3 reads CASSEPWTGGNEQFF. The CDR3, as DNA: TGTGCCAGCAGTGAACCTTGGACAGGGGGCAATGAGCAGTTCTTC. This chain connects TRBV6-1 to TRBJ2-1, with 10 positions matching TRBD1. CDR1 and CDR2 (germline): MNHNS, SASEGT. V lost 2 bases, J lost 6 bases, and 4 bases stayed unmatched. This CDR3 has 15 amino acids.